Listed below are T cell receptor beta chains from one sample, sequenced in a study of beta chain features in type 1 diabetes. Produced via immunoSEQ multiplex PCR; TCRdb's table is partial and in-frame only. The top ten clones hold roughly 4% of a sample with under 300,000 clones, less than 35% of them seen once. The sequenced material came from central memory CD4+ T cells from blood. These receptors were obtained from a man aged 25 to 45 in good health. CDR3s include the opening cysteine and the closing phenylalanine or tryptophan. A D gene is named only where the DNA matches it firmly. The size field is filled for only some rows; it gives once, few, many or a size class.

J | D | size | V | CDR3 | DNA
TRBJ2-1 | . | . | TRBV7-2 | CASSSLSSYNEQFF | TGTGCCAGCAGCAGCTTGAGCTCCTACAATGAGCAGTTCTTC
TRBJ2-3 | TRBD2 | . | TRBV7-6 | CASSLALAGGTQYF | TGTGCCAGCAGCTTAGCCCTAGCGGGCGGCACGCAGTATTTT
TRBJ2-1 | TRBD2 | . | TRBV7-2 | CASSYWGLAGNNEQFF | TGTGCCAGCAGCTACTGGGGACTAGCGGGAAACAATGAGCAGTTCTTC
TRBJ2-5 | TRBD2 | . | TRBV5-4 | CASSVRLAGQETQYF | TGTGCCAGCAGCGTACGACTAGCGGGGCAAGAGACCCAGTACTTC
TRBJ2-2 | . | . | TRBV4-3 | CASSQGGGANTGELFF | TGCGCCAGCAGCCAGGGGGGTGGCGCGAACACCGGGGAGCTGTTTTTT
TRBJ1-3 | . | few | TRBV7-9 | CASSRLTAGNTIYF | TGTGCCAGCAGCCGTTTGACGGCTGGAAACACCATATATTTT
TRBJ1-2 | TRBD1 | . | TRBV27 | CATWTGANYGYTF | TGTGCCACTTGGACAGGGGCTAACTATGGCTACACCTTC
TRBJ2-5 | TRBD1 | . | TRBV5-1 | CASSLGQGASETQYF | TGCGCCAGCAGCTTAGGACAGGGGGCCTCAGAGACCCAGTACTTC
TRBJ1-2 | . | . | TRBV20-1 | CSARAVHGYTF | TGCAGTGCCAGGGCAGTCCATGGCTACACCTTC
TRBJ2-3 | . | few | TRBV27 | CASNGGTTDTQYF | TGTGCCAGCAATGGAGGGACTACAGATACGCAGTATTTT
TRBJ2-4 | . | few | TRBV5-6 | CASSSTGTPAAKNIQYF | TGTGCCAGCAGCAGCACCGGGACCCCGGCGGCCAAAAACATTCAGTACTTC
TRBJ1-2 | TRBD1 | few | TRBV6-1 | CASSEGPTGGSYGYTF | TGTGCCAGCAGTGAAGGCCCGACAGGGGGGAGCTATGGCTACACCTTC
TRBJ2-5 | TRBD2 | few | TRBV5-5 | CASTKDRGFLAGGEAQYF | TGTGCTTCTACAAAGGACAGGGGTTTTCTAGCGGGGGGCGAGGCCCAGTACTTC
TRBJ2-3 | TRBD2 | few | TRBV6-6 | CASSSSGGTDTQYF | TGTGCCAGCAGTTCTAGCGGTGGCACAGATACGCAGTATTTT
TRBJ2-7 | TRBD1 | . | TRBV14 | CASSPRQGMGSYEQYF | TGTGCCAGCAGCCCCCGACAGGGGATGGGCTCCTACGAGCAGTACTTC
TRBJ2-3 | TRBD2 | . | TRBV7-2 | CASSPSGASADTQYF | TGTGCCAGCAGCCCGAGCGGGGCAAGCGCGGATACGCAGTATTTT
TRBJ2-7 | . | few | TRBV23-1 | CASSQPRGQTAYEQYF | TGCGCCAGCAGTCAACCGCGAGGGCAGACCGCCTACGAGCAGTACTTC
TRBJ2-2 | TRBD2 | few | TRBV6-6 | CASKLAGDGTGELFF | TGTGCCAGCAAACTAGCGGGAGATGGTACCGGGGAGCTGTTTTTT
TRBJ2-7 | . | few | TRBV30 | CAWNTGERRGEQYF | TGTGCCTGGAACACAGGGGAACGGCGGGGCGAGCAGTACTTC
TRBJ2-5 | . | . | TRBV20-1 | CSASQGETQYF | TGCAGTGCTAGTCAGGGGGAGACCCAGTACTTC
TRBJ1-2 | . | . | TRBV7-2 | CASSLGIRYTF | TGTGCCAGCAGCTTAGGGATTCGGTACACCTTC
TRBJ2-1 | . | . | TRBV6-6 | CASSLHPGSSYNEQFF | TGTGCCAGCAGCCTACACCCTGGCAGCTCCTACAATGAGCAGTTCTTC
TRBJ1-1 | . | few | TRBV29-1 | CSVLGQTNTEAFF | TGCAGCGTGCTAGGACAGACGAACACTGAAGCTTTCTTT
TRBJ2-7 | . | . | TRBV7-2 | CASAKGGRSYEQYF | TGTGCCAGTGCCAAGGGGGGGCGCTCCTACGAGCAGTACTTC
TRBJ1-2 | TRBD1 | . | TRBV9 | CASSAPRGRGVQGYTF | TGTGCCAGCAGCGCTCCCCGGGGCAGGGGGGTACAAGGCTACACCTTC
TRBJ2-3 | TRBD2 | . | TRBV11-2 | CASSRAGETDTQYF | TGTGCCAGCTCGCGGGCGGGGGAAACAGATACGCAGTATTTT
TRBJ2-3 | TRBD2 | . | TRBV5-1 | CASSLDGGAGTDTQYF | TGCGCCAGCAGCTTGGACGGGGGGGCCGGCACAGATACGCAGTATTTT
TRBJ2-6 | TRBD1 | . | TRBV28 | CASSLRGPGANVLTF | TGTGCCAGCAGTTTGAGGGGGCCTGGGGCCAACGTCCTGACTTTC
TRBJ2-7 | . | . | TRBV30 | CAWSVRPSGGEQYF | TGTGCCTGGAGTGTAAGACCCTCCGGTGGCGAGCAGTACTTC
TRBJ2-7 | . | . | TRBV18 | CASSPSGRVYEQYF | TGTGCCAGCTCACCTTCCGGTAGGGTCTACGAGCAGTACTTC
TRBJ2-2 | . | many | TRBV5-6 | CASSLSRTGELFF | TGTGCCAGCAGCTTGTCGAGAACCGGGGAGCTGTTTTTT
TRBJ1-1 | . | few | TRBV29-1 | CSVEYRARTEAFF | TGCAGCGTTGAATACAGAGCCCGTACCGAAGCTTTCTTT
TRBJ2-1 | TRBD2 | many | TRBV10-3 | CAISVGTSGKNEQFF | TGTGCCATCAGTGTAGGGACTAGCGGGAAAAATGAGCAGTTCTTC
TRBJ1-1 | . | few | TRBV5-4 | CASSLQAGPDEAFF | TGTGCCAGCAGCCTCCAGGCAGGGCCTGATGAAGCTTTCTTT
TRBJ1-5 | . | . | TRBV19 | CASNLVGLGQPQHF | TGTGCCAGTAACCTGGTGGGGCTCGGTCAGCCCCAGCATTTT
TRBJ2-1 | . | few | TRBV29-1 | CSVEDRQADQQFF | TGCAGCGTTGAAGACCGGCAGGCGGACCAGCAGTTCTTC
TRBJ2-5 | . | once | TRBV4-2 | CASSQGQETQYF | TGTGCCAGCAGCCAAGGACAAGAGACCCAGTACTTC
TRBJ1-1 | . | . | TRBV29-1 | CSVEGQLNTEAFF | TGCAGCGTTGAGGGACAACTCAACACTGAAGCTTTCTTT
TRBJ2-5 | TRBD2 | . | TRBV5-4 | CASSPGAAGGLQETQYF | TGTGCCAGCAGCCCTGGGGCAGCGGGAGGCCTCCAAGAGACCCAGTACTTC
TRBJ2-7 | TRBD1 | . | TRBV30 | CAWSDTGQGLPWEQYF | TGTGCCTGGAGTGATACAGGACAGGGGCTACCCTGGGAGCAGTACTTC
TRBJ2-5 | . | once | TRBV5-6 | CASSPRAGGRETQYF | TGTGCCAGCAGCCCCCGAGCGGGCGGGCGGGAGACCCAGTACTTC
TRBJ1-2 | . | . | TRBV29-1 | CSVAGLLLGYTF | TGCAGCGTTGCTGGACTCCTTTTGGGCTACACCTTC
TRBJ1-4 | . | . | TRBV6-6 | CASSYSDSLGEKLFF | TGTGCCAGCAGTTACTCGGACAGCTTAGGGGAAAAACTGTTTTTT
TRBJ2-5 | TRBD2 | . | TRBV14 | CASSQLSGGVKTQYF | TGTGCCAGCAGCCAACTTAGCGGGGGGGTGAAGACCCAGTACTTC
TRBJ1-2 | TRBD1 | many | TRBV14 | CASSQLDRGSYGYTF | TGTGCCAGCAGCCAACTGGACAGGGGGTCCTATGGCTACACCTTC